In its sample, the clone carrying this T cell receptor (beta chain) was seen many times. What it binds is not known. The V end was cut by 1 base, the J end by 8 bases, with 11 bases between. The germline V gene has CDR1 LNHDA and CDR2 SQIVND (reference sequence). The length of the CDR3 is 13 residues. The sample is drawn from a study of CD8+CD57+ T cells in acquired aplastic anemia. Study-wide points: Sharing between patients and controls was observed for around 30 CD8+ CDR3 sequences.

Researchers used genomic DNA as the template to profile TCR beta VDJ and CDR3. TCRdb analysed the reads with MiXCR anew, one entry per CDR3 protein. The table shows a few hundred thousand distinct CDR3 sequences, with roughly 35% occurring only once. The sequencing sample was made of sorted CD4+, CD8+, or CD8+CD57+ T cells (not recorded which) from PBMCs. This receptor was obtained from a human donor in good health, serving as a control. The V and J genes are TRBV19 and TRBJ1-1; TRBD1 is a possible D gene (5 bases). CDR3 DNA sequence: TGTGCCAGTAGTATAGCCCCTTGGGGGGAAGCTTTCTTT. The encoded protein is CASSIAPWGEAFF. Full variable domain (rest looked up from reference TRBV19 and TRBJ1-1): DGGITQSPKYLFRKEGQNVTLSCEQNLNHDAMYWYRQDPGQGLRLIYYSQIVNDFQKGDIAEGYSVSREKKESFPLTVTSAQKNPTAFYLCASSIAPWGEAFFGQGTRLTVV.